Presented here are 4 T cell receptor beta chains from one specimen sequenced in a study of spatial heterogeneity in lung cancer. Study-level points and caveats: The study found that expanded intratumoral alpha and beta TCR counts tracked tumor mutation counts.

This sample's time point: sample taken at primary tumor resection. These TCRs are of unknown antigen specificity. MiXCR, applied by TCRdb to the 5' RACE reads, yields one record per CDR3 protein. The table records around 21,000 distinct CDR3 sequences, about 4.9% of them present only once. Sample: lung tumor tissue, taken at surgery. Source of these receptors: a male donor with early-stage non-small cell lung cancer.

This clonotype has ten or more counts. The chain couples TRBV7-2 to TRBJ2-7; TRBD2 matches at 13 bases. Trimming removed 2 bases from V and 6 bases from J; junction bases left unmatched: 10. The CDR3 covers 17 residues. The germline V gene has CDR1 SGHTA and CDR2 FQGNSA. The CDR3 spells CASSLRGTSGIRGEQYF. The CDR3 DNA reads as TGTGCCAGCAGCTTAAGGGGGACTAGCGGGATTCGGGGCGAGCAGTACTTC.

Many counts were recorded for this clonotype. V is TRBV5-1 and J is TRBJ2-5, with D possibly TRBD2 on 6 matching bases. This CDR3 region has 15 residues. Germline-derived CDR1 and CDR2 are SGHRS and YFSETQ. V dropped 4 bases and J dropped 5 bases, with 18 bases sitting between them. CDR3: CASSLRLGQDETQYF. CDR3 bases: TGCGCCAGCAGCCTCCGACTAGGCCAGGACGAGACCCAGTACTTC.

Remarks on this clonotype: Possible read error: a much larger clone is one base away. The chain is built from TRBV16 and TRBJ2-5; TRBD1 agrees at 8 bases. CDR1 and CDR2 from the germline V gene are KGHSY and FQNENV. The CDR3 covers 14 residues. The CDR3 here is CASSPRGTGETQNF. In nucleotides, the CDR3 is TGTGCCAGCAGCCCACGCGGGACAGGAGAGACCCAGAACTTC.

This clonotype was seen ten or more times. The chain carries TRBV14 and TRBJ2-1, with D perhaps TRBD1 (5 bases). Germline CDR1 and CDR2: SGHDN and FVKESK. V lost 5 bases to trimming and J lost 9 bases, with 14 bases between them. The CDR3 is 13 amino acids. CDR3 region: CASSFQGHSEQFF. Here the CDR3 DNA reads TGTGCCAGCAGCTTCCAGGGCCACAGTGAGCAGTTCTTC.